This TCR beta chain was observed in a study of T cell changes during pregnancy in multiple sclerosis. Some clones are missing from TCRdb's copy, which holds only in-frame ones; the method was immunoSEQ multiplex PCR. The sample lists about 110,000 clones, roughly nine tenths occurring once. The CDR3 runs 14 residues. Trimming left V 4 bases short and J 6 bases short, with 13 bases between. Per the germline V gene, CDR1 is SNHLY and CDR2 is FYNNEI. The specimen comprised peripheral blood, sampled in the third trimester of pregnancy. The V call is TRBV2, the J call TRBJ1-5; D perhaps matches TRBD1 (6 bases). This TCR was sampled from a female donor with multiple sclerosis, enrolled in a pregnancy study. The CDR3 loop reads CASSGTEGGQPQHF. In DNA form, the CDR3 reads TGTGCCAGCAGTGGGACCGAAGGGGGTCAGCCCCAGCATTTT.